The text below deals with one T cell receptor (beta chain). No antigen is known for it. This specimen belongs to a study of blood T cells in healthy people across ages. Regarding the study as a whole: While age rose, TCR beta diversity per million T cells dropped in a roughly linear way.

Researchers report isolating at least 6 million PBMCs per sample. A sample-barcoded 5' primer and a J-beta primer mix were used in a second PCR of roughly 7 to 12 cycles. Every single cDNA molecule received a tag from a template-switch adaptor with 12 random nucleotides. TCRdb re-analysed the 5' RACE reads in MiXCR, keeping a single row per CDR3 protein. The table shows 910,000 or so distinct CDR3 sequences, with roughly 51% occurring only once. Germline V CDR1 and CDR2: DFQATT, SNEGSKA (reference sequence). This CDR3 comprises 14 residues. Trimming cost V 6 bases and J 4 bases, with 18 bases left between them.

The V gene is TRBV20-1, the J gene TRBJ2-5; perhaps D is TRBD1 or TRBD2 (7 bases each). Sequenced sample: blood. The TCR originated in a woman aged 60 to 75 in good health. The chain's CDR3 is CSAEGAGGRETQYF. In DNA form, the CDR3 reads TGCAGTGCGGAGGGGGCGGGCGGGAGAGAGACCCAGTACTTC.